The next 11 T cell receptor beta chains were all read from a single sample in a study of CD8 T cells in Susac syndrome. The RNA, about 0.5 to 1 ug, was put through reverse transcription using random hexamers. TCRdb ran MiXCR on the immunoSEQ multiplex PCR reads and lists one entry per CDR3 protein. The sample lists 170,000 or so distinct CDR3 sequences, around 94% occurring once. The sequencing input was CD4+ T cells from PBMCs. The receptors shown here come from a human donor with Susac syndrome.

The chain couples TRBV28 to TRBJ2-3; D gene ambiguous. V was pared by 5 bases and J by 1 base, with 7 bases between. Germline V gene lookup returns CDR1 MDHEN and CDR2 SYDVKM. The length of the CDR3 is 13 residues. The CDR3 here is CASSAWGTDTQYF. CDR3 nucleotide sequence: TGTGCCAGCAGTGCCTGGGGCACAGATACGCAGTATTTT.

The chain recombines TRBV13 with TRBJ1-5; D is undetermined. Germline assignment: CDR1 PRHDT and CDR2 FYEKMQ (reference sequence). Trimming removed 5 bases from V and 5 bases from J, with 19 bases in between. CDR3 length equals 16 residues. The DNA of the CDR3 is TGTGCCAGCAGCATCAAAAGGAATGCCCTTGATCAGCCCCAGCATTTT. This translates into CASSIKRNALDQPQHF.

The chain links TRBV3-1 to TRBJ1-2; the D is unclear. Germline-derived CDR1 and CDR2 are LGHDT and YNNKEL (reference sequence). CDR3 length: 13 amino acids. The V end lost 4 bases, the J end lost 4 bases, and 10 bases lay between the germline ends. The CDR3 region has the DNA TGTGCCAGCAGCCTCGAAGACGCCTATGGCTACACCTTC. Protein: CASSLEDAYGYTF.

The chain has TRBV5-1 and TRBJ2-7; possible D gene TRBD1, 6 bases. The CDR3 is 14 amino acids. V lost 4 bases to trimming and J lost 0 bases, with 11 bases between them. Germline V gives CDR1 SGHRS, CDR2 YFSETQ. The CDR3 reads CASSTTGTSYEQYF. The CDR3, as DNA: TGCGCCAGCAGCACAACAGGGACCTCCTACGAGCAGTACTTC.

This clonotype was seen just once. The chain uses TRBV25-1 and TRBJ2-7; possibly TRBD1 or TRBD2 for D (5 bases each). The CDR3 runs to 15 residues. V was trimmed by 6 bases and J by 2 bases, leaving 17 bases between them. Germline V gives CDR1 MGHDK, CDR2 SYGVNS. CDR3 protein: CASRGETANTYEQYF. The CDR3 DNA is TGTGCCAGCAGAGGGGAGACAGCAAACACCTACGAGCAGTACTTC.

The chain combines TRBV19 with TRBJ2-1; 7 nucleotides align to TRBD1. The ends lost 5 bases at V and 10 bases at J; junction bases unmatched: 17. The CDR3 has 16 residues. Germline CDR1 and CDR2: LNHDA and SQIVND (reference sequence). The CDR3 region has the DNA TGTGCCAGTAGTGGTACAGGGGAACCCAAGGGTGAGGAGCAGTTCTTC. Its translation: CASSGTGEPKGEEQFF.

V usage is TRBV5-1 and J usage is TRBJ2-4; D is unclear. V was trimmed by 2 bases and J by 6 bases, leaving 9 bases between them. This CDR3 is 13 amino acids long. Germline assignment: CDR1 SGHRS and CDR2 YFSETQ. CDR3 in DNA: TGCGCCAGCAGCTTAGGTCAAATAAACATTCAGTACTTC. It translates to CASSLGQINIQYF.

J is TRBJ2-7 and V is TRBV15; maybe TRBD2 (5 bases). The length of the CDR3 is 16 residues. V gave up 1 base and J gave up 2 bases, with 15 bases separating them. Germline V gives CDR1 LNHNV, CDR2 YYDKDF (reference sequence). The CDR3 protein is CATSRGSSSPTYEQYF. The DNA of the CDR3 is TGTGCCACCAGCAGAGGTTCTTCTAGCCCCACCTACGAGCAGTACTTC.

This chain joins TRBV3-1 and TRBJ2-1; D remains ambiguous. V was clipped by 4 bases and J by 10 bases, with 11 bases between them. This CDR3 has 12 amino acids. Germline V gene data show CDR1 as LGHDT and CDR2 as YNNKEL (reference sequence). CDR3 in amino acids: CASSLDPREQFF. As DNA, the CDR3 is TGTGCCAGCAGCCTAGACCCCAGGGAGCAGTTCTTC.

The rearrangement joins TRBV10-3 to TRBJ2-1; D gene unclear. From germline, CDR1 is ENHRY and CDR2 SYGVKD. V lost 6 bases and J lost 3, with 12 bases in between. This CDR3 comprises 14 residues. CDR3 sequence reads: CAIRYSDIYNEQFF. CDR3 bases: TGTGCCATCAGATATTCAGATATCTACAATGAGCAGTTCTTC.

The chain uses TRBV5-1 and TRBJ1-5; a weak D match, TRBD1 (5 bases). The length of the CDR3 is 13 residues. Trimming took 2 bases from V and 7 from J, leaving 10 bases between them. CDR1 and CDR2 (germline): SGHRS, YFSETQ. CDR3 nucleotides: TGCGCCAGCAGCTTCGGGGGAGGACAGCCCCAGCATTTT. This gives the protein CASSFGGGQPQHF.